The 2 T cell receptor beta chains in this list originate from one sample, sequenced in a study of T cells in localized non-small cell lung cancer. Using immunoSEQ multiplex PCR, the repertoire was profiled, and TCRdb retains in-frame clones only, with some absent. The table has fewer than 2,000 clones, about a third seen once. The source material was lung tumor tissue, sampled before any cancer treatment. Receptors originate from a male donor older than 55 with stage II lung adenocarcinoma.

There are a few counts of this clone. The genes are TRBV11-3 and TRBJ2-2, with a possible D match to TRBD2 (6 bases). Trimming took off 3 bases at V and 1 base at J, with 6 bases between the two ends. Germline lookup yields CDR1 SGHNT and CDR2 YENEEA. The CDR3 consists of 14 residues. CDR3 bases: TGTGCCAGCAGCTTCGGGGGGAACACCGGGGAGCTGTTTTTT. Its translation: CASSFGGNTGELFF.

The chain is built from TRBV19 and TRBJ2-1; TRBD2 aligns across 9 bases. J lost 7 bases, V lost 6 bases, and 13 bases had no gene match. CDR1 and CDR2 (germline): LNHDA, SQIVND (reference sequence). The CDR3 runs 16 residues. In nucleotides, the CDR3 is TGTGCCAGTAGCCTATATAGCGGGAGCCCGATTAATGAGCAGTTCTTC. It translates to CASSLYSGSPINEQFF.